What follows are 23 T cell receptor beta chains derived from one specimen sequenced in a study of T cells in Graves' hyperthyroidism and ophthalmopathy. TCR beta CDR3 regions were amplified from RNA. The TCR CDR3 first-round RT-PCR relied on the HTBI primer set. MiXCR, run by TCRdb on the multiplex PCR reads, gives a single entry per CDR3 protein. The data contain around 570,000 distinct CDR3 sequences, about 20% of them singletons. Sequenced material: blood. These receptors originate from a man aged 40-55 years with Graves' ophthalmopathy.

Concerning this clonotype itself: The junction differs from germline at one of its ends, possibly a read error. The chain is built from TRBV2 and TRBJ2-1, with D possibly TRBD1 on 6 matching bases. Germline CDR1 reads SNHLY; CDR2 reads FYNNEI. This CDR3 is built from 14 residues. Written as DNA, the CDR3 is TGCGCCAGCAGCCAAGTGGGAAACCGGGACAACCAGTTCTTC. This sequence encodes CASSQVGNRDNQFF. Looking up the rest from reference TRBV2 and TRBJ2-1 gives the full variable domain: EPEVTQTPSHQVTQMGQEVILRCVPISNHLYFYWYRQILGQKVEFLVSFYNNEISEKSEIFDDQFSVERPDGSNFTLKIRSTKLEDSAMYFCASSQVGNRDNQFFGPGTRLTVL.

On this clonotype itself: A much larger clone lies one base from this, so it may be a read error. The gene calls are TRBV20-1 and TRBJ2-7; possible D gene TRBD2, 5 bases. The CDR3 loop spans 12 amino acids. The V end was cut by 4 bases, the J end by 4 bases, with 11 bases between. CDR1 DFQATT and CDR2 SNEGSKA come from the germline V gene (reference sequence). CDR3 sequence reads: CSAIGGSYEQYF. CDR3 nucleotides: TGCAGTGCTATAGGAGGATCATACGAGCAGTACTTC.

This clonotype was counted ten times or more. This chain joins TRBV14 and TRBJ2-5; D possibly matches TRBD1 or TRBD2 (5 bases each). Germline loops: CDR1 SGHDN, CDR2 FVKESK. V was clipped by 4 bases and J by 5 bases, with 14 bases between them. This CDR3 is 14 amino acids long. The CDR3, as DNA: TGTGCCAGCAGCCCACGTTCTTGGGGGGAGACCCAGTACTTC. Translation gives CASSPRSWGETQYF.

The J gene is TRBJ1-4, the V gene TRBV12-3 or TRBV12-4; D is undetermined. The V end was cut by 7 bases, the J end by 2 bases, with 11 bases between. This CDR3 is 14 amino acids long. CDR3 DNA: TGTGCCAGCAATGCCGGGTCGACTAATGAAAAACTGTTTTTT. Encoded protein: CASNAGSTNEKLFF.

This clonotype was recorded many times. The chain joins TRBV27 to TRBJ1-1, with TRBD1 as a possible D gene (5 bases). The CDR3 extends over 15 amino acids. V gave up 5 bases and J gave up 2 bases, with 15 bases separating them. CDR1 is MNHEY and CDR2 is SMNVEV in the germline V gene (reference sequence). CDR3 loop: CASSPQTAANTEAFF. CDR3 nucleotides: TGTGCCAGCAGTCCCCAGACAGCGGCTAACACTGAAGCTTTCTTT.

This clonotype has ten or more counts. The chain is built from TRBV9 and TRBJ2-1; D is unclear. CDR1 is SGDLS, CDR2 YYNGEE, per germline. The CDR3 has 14 amino acids. V lost 0 bases and J 3 bases, leaving 7 bases between the germline ends. CDR3 residues: CASSVAQGYNEQFF. CDR3 coding DNA: TGTGCCAGCAGCGTAGCTCAAGGCTACAATGAGCAGTTCTTC.

This clonotype has only a few counts. The chain employs TRBV12-3 or TRBV12-4 and TRBJ2-7; tentative D call: TRBD2 (6 bases). This CDR3 has 16 residues. Trimming removed 0 bases at V and 3 bases at J, with 15 bases between. The DNA of the CDR3 is TGTGCCAGCAGTTTAGCCCCCCTGGGACTTAACTACGAGCAGTACTTC. Its protein product is CASSLAPLGLNYEQYF.

The chain couples TRBV6-1 to TRBJ2-7; 10 bases match TRBD2. The V gene end was trimmed by 6 bases and the J gene end by 0 bases; junction bases not matched to a gene: 14. From germline, CDR1 is MNHNS and CDR2 SASEGT. The CDR3 length is 18 residues. The CDR3 nucleotides are TGTGCCAGCAGGACGGTAGCGGGGGGTACCTACGCCTCCTACGAGCAGTACTTC. Its protein product is CASRTVAGGTYASYEQYF.

The chain links TRBV9 to TRBJ2-5; 10 bases line up with TRBD2. CDR1 is SGDLS and CDR2 is YYNGEE in the germline V gene. The CDR3 covers 14 residues. The V segment lost 6 bases and the J segment 0 bases; nucleotides outside the gene matches: 2. The CDR3 region has the DNA TGTGCCAGCACAGCGGGGGGGAACCAAGAGACCCAGTACTTC. Translation: CASTAGGNQETQYF.

J is TRBJ2-4 and V is TRBV18, with 7 bases lining up with TRBD1. V shed 5 bases, J shed 0 bases, and the junction held 4 bases outside the gene matches. This CDR3 spans 15 amino acids. From germline, CDR1 is KGHSH and CDR2 LQKENI. DNA for the CDR3: TGTGCCAGCTCAGCGACAGGGATAGCCAAAAACATTCAGTACTTC. Amino acid sequence: CASSATGIAKNIQYF.

The chain couples TRBV30 to TRBJ2-1; TRBD1 matches at 8 bases. Trimming at V came to 2 bases and at J to 2 bases, leaving 8 bases not matched to a gene. CDR1 is GTSNPN and CDR2 is SVGIG in the germline V gene (reference sequence). The CDR3 runs 16 residues. Here the CDR3 reads CAWSPGTGNAYNEQFF. DNA of the CDR3: TGTGCCTGGAGTCCCGGGACAGGAAACGCCTACAATGAGCAGTTCTTC.

This clonotype occurred many times. The chain couples TRBV18 to TRBJ2-1; TRBD1 aligns across 10 bases. The CDR3 consists of 16 residues. The germline V gene encodes CDR1 KGHSH and CDR2 LQKENI. The V and J ends lost 1 base and 9 bases, in that order; junction bases with no gene match: 9. The CDR3 region has the DNA TGTGCCAGCTCACCACTAGTCCCGGGACAGGGGAGTGAGCAGTTCTTC. Translation gives CASSPLVPGQGSEQFF.

This clonotype was seen ten or more times. The V and J genes are TRBV20-1 and TRBJ2-7; D remains unclear. The CDR3 runs 14 residues. Germline-derived CDR1 and CDR2 are DFQATT and SNEGSKA (reference sequence). Trimming left V 5 bases short and J 0 bases short, with 14 bases between. The CDR3 is CSAYNRTYSYEQYF. The CDR3 DNA reads TGCAGTGCTTACAACCGTACCTACTCCTACGAGCAGTACTTC.

In nucleotides, the CDR3 is TGCAGTGCTACCTCTACAGCTAACACTGAAGCTTTCTTT. Amino acid sequence: CSATSTANTEAFF. This chain connects TRBV20-1 to TRBJ1-1; D remains ambiguous. Germline CDR1 and CDR2: DFQATT and SNEGSKA (reference sequence). The CDR3 is 13 residues long. V gave up 4 bases and J gave up 2 bases, with 11 bases separating them.

This clonotype was observed a few times. The CDR3 DNA follows: TGCGCCAGCAGCTCCAAAACCGGGACTACCTACGAGCAGTACTTC. Protein sequence: CASSSKTGTTYEQYF. The V gene is TRBV5-1, the J gene TRBJ2-7, with TRBD2 identical over 7 bases. Germline lookup yields CDR1 SGHRS and CDR2 YFSETQ. V trimming: 3 bases; J trimming: 2 bases; junction bases outside the gene matches: 8. CDR3 size: 15 residues.

This clonotype was observed a few times. This rearrangement joins TRBV13 to TRBJ2-4; TRBD1 agrees at 10 bases. The V segment lost 3 bases and the J segment 6 bases; nucleotides outside the gene matches: 8. Germline-derived CDR1 and CDR2 are PRHDT and FYEKMQ (reference sequence). CDR3 length equals 16 residues. The CDR3 spells CASSLGRTGGPNIQYF. CDR3 sequence (DNA): TGTGCCAGCAGCTTGGGGAGGACAGGGGGACCAAACATTCAGTACTTC. The entire variable domain, with the rest obtained from reference TRBV13 and TRBJ2-4, is as follows: AAGVIQSPRHLIKEKRETATLKCYPIPRHDTVYWYQQGPGQDPQFLISFYEKMQSDKGSIPDRFSAQQFSDYHSELNMSSLELGDSALYFCASSLGRTGGPNIQYFGAGTRLSVL.

This clonotype has more than one count but fewer than ten. V gene TRBV6-1 combines with J gene TRBJ2-7; D is perhaps TRBD2 (5 bases). Germline loops: CDR1 MNHNS, CDR2 SASEGT. Trimming removed 3 bases from V and 3 bases from J, with 9 bases in between. The CDR3 consists of 13 residues. The CDR3 nucleotides are TGTGCCAGCAGTGAGAGCCGGGACTACGAGCAGTACTTC. Translated, it gives CASSESRDYEQYF.

Notes on this clonotype: A much more abundant neighbour one base away suggests this may be a read error. V and J are TRBV7-9 and TRBJ2-1, with unresolved D. CDR3 length equals 18 residues. Trimming took 5 bases from V and 1 from J, leaving 21 bases between them. The germline CDR1 and CDR2 sequences are SEHNR and FQNEAQ (reference sequence). The CDR3 sequence is CASSAREATILSYNEQFF. The CDR3 DNA sequence: TGTGCCAGCAGCGCCCGCGAGGCCACCATTCTTTCCTACAATGAGCAGTTCTTC.

This clonotype appeared many times. A junction boundary mismatches the germline segment, possibly from a read error. The rearrangement uses TRBV7-7 and TRBJ2-1, with 8 bases fitting TRBD1. The germline V gene has CDR1 SSHAT and CDR2 FNYEAQ (reference sequence). The CDR3 consists of 14 residues. CDR3 sequence (DNA): TGTGCTAGCAGCCGAGGACAGGGTTACAATGAGCAGTTCTTC. Amino acids: CASSRGQGYNEQFF.

The CDR3 bases are TGTGCCAGCAGCGCGTCCGGGACAGGGAATGAAAAACTGTTTTTT. It is translated as CASSASGTGNEKLFF. The V gene is TRBV7-9, the J gene TRBJ1-4, with 9 nucleotides matching TRBD1. Unmatched junction bases numbered 6, after V lost 5 bases and J lost 5 bases. This CDR3 region has 15 residues. The germline V gene has CDR1 SEHNR and CDR2 FQNEAQ (reference sequence).

The chain employs TRBV4-2 and TRBJ2-1, with D perhaps matching TRBD2 (7 bases). CDR1 and CDR2 from the germline V gene are LGHNA and YNFKEQ. The ends were cut back, 7 bases at V and 3 bases at J, with 16 bases in the middle. The CDR3 contains 15 residues. The CDR3 DNA sequence: TGTGCCAGCAAAGGGGGACGGGGGGACTACAATGAGCAGTTCTTC. Amino acids: CASKGGRGDYNEQFF.

This clonotype has just a few counts. The chain combines TRBV18 with TRBJ1-1; TRBD1 might be the D (6 bases). Germline-derived CDR1 and CDR2 are KGHSH and LQKENI. V lost 2 bases, J lost 6 bases, and 16 bases lay in between. CDR3 length equals 15 residues. CDR3 loop: CASSPISGVGAEAFF. The CDR3 coding sequence is TGTGCCAGCTCACCAATCTCAGGGGTGGGGGCTGAAGCTTTCTTT.

This clonotype has ten or more counts. The chain joins TRBV3-1 to TRBJ1-1; D ambiguous. Trimming removed 1 base from V and 6 bases from J, with 12 bases in between. This CDR3 is built from 14 residues. The germline gives CDR1 LGHDT, CDR2 YNNKEL (reference sequence). CDR3 loop: CASSQVNGMAEAFF. CDR3 sequence (DNA): TGTGCCAGCAGCCAAGTAAACGGGATGGCTGAAGCTTTCTTT.